The 18 T cell receptor beta chains below were found in one sample sequenced in a study of control samples from healthy donors and cancer patients. Generated by immunoSEQ multiplex PCR, the TCRdb table keeps only in-frame clones and is missing some. The data hold tens of thousands of clones, with around 93% observed a single time. Input material: PBMCs. These receptors were taken from a young man with colorectal cancer.

The gene calls are TRBV6-1 and TRBJ2-6, with TRBD1 as a possible D gene (7 bases). Between the trimmed V and J ends, which lost 4 bases and 0 bases, there was a span of 10 bases. Looked up from germline, CDR1 is MNHNS and CDR2 is SASEGT. The CDR3 consists of 16 residues. The CDR3 loop reads CASSGGTVSGANVLTF. The CDR3 DNA reads as TGTGCCAGCAGTGGCGGGACAGTCTCTGGGGCCAACGTCCTGACTTTC.

V gene TRBV9 combines with J gene TRBJ1-6, with no clear D. This CDR3 has 14 residues. In germline, CDR1 is SGDLS, CDR2 YYNGEE. Trimming took off 1 base at V and 7 bases at J, with 9 bases between the two ends. The CDR3 protein is CASSVRAENSPLHF. CDR3 nucleotides: TGTGCCAGCAGCGTACGCGCCGAGAATTCACCCCTCCACTTT.

V and J are TRBV24-1 and TRBJ1-2, with TRBD1 as a possible D gene (5 bases). The CDR3 contains 14 residues. Between the trimmed V and J ends, which lost 6 bases and 3 bases, there was a span of 13 bases. CDR1 is KGHDR and CDR2 is SFDVKD in the germline V gene. CDR3 amino acids: CATSPGVGDYGYTF. In DNA form, the CDR3 reads TGTGCCACCAGTCCCGGGGTGGGGGACTATGGCTACACCTTC.

V usage is TRBV18 and J usage is TRBJ1-1; perhaps TRBD1 as D (6 bases). The germline V and J ends were trimmed by 0 bases and 2 bases, with 13 bases remaining between them. Germline V gene data show CDR1 as KGHSH and CDR2 as LQKENI. The CDR3 has 16 amino acids. CDR3 protein: CASSPPSGQLNTEAFF. The CDR3 nucleotides are TGTGCCAGCTCACCACCGTCTGGACAGCTAAACACTGAAGCTTTCTTT.

The rearrangement links TRBV5-6 to TRBJ1-2; maybe TRBD1 (6 bases). V lost 4 bases to trimming and J lost 6 bases, with 16 bases between them. CDR3 length: 14 residues. The germline gives CDR1 SGHDT, CDR2 YYEEEE. In DNA form, the CDR3 reads TGTGCCAGCAGCCTGGAAGGCAGGGGAAATGGCTACACCTTC. Amino acids: CASSLEGRGNGYTF.

The chain links TRBV2 to TRBJ1-2, with TRBD1 as a possible D gene (5 bases). Trimming took 7 bases from V and 8 from J, leaving 20 bases between them. The CDR3 is made up of 14 amino acids. Germline V gene sequence: CDR1 SNHLY, CDR2 FYNNEI. The CDR3 spells CASIQGGGFRGYTF. The CDR3 DNA is TGTGCCAGCATCCAGGGTGGAGGGTTCAGGGGCTACACCTTC.

This rearrangement joins TRBV18 to TRBJ1-2; 10 bases are a match to TRBD1. The trim removed 4 bases at V and 2 bases at J, leaving 10 bases unmatched. Germline values: CDR1 KGHSH, CDR2 LQKENI. The CDR3 consists of 17 residues. CDR3 loop: CASSRAPGTGENYGYTF. In nucleotides, the CDR3 is TGTGCCAGCTCACGCGCTCCGGGGACAGGGGAGAACTATGGCTACACCTTC.

The chain has TRBV13 and TRBJ1-1; 8 bases fit TRBD1. V was pared by 5 bases and J by 3 bases, with 5 bases of the junction left unmatched. The CDR3 extends over 14 amino acids. Germline V CDR1 and CDR2: PRHDT, FYEKMQ (reference sequence). The CDR3 sequence: CASSQDREDTEAFF. In nucleotides, the CDR3 is TGTGCCAGCAGCCAGGACAGGGAGGACACTGAAGCTTTCTTT.

The rearrangement uses TRBV7-9 and TRBJ2-3; 7 bases map to TRBD2. The ends lost 5 bases at V and 4 bases at J; junction bases unmatched: 3. CDR3 length equals 13 residues. Germline assignment: CDR1 SEHNR and CDR2 FQNEAQ (reference sequence). CDR3 loop: CASSAAGADTQYF. The DNA of the CDR3 is TGTGCCAGCAGCGCTGCGGGGGCAGATACGCAGTATTTT.

The chain links TRBV5-1 to TRBJ1-2; D may be TRBD1 (5 bases). Germline CDR1 SGHRS, CDR2 YFSETQ. Trimming removed 2 bases at V and 0 bases at J, with 11 bases between. The CDR3 runs to 15 residues. Here the CDR3 reads CASSLVQGTNYGYTF. Here the CDR3 DNA reads TGCGCCAGCAGCTTAGTGCAGGGTACTAACTATGGCTACACCTTC.

This clone was detected only once. The genes are TRBV2 and TRBJ1-5, with a tentative D call TRBD1 (5 bases). The CDR3 is made up of 14 amino acids. Trimming stripped 6 bases from V and 3 bases from J, with 12 bases between. The V gene's germline CDR1 is SNHLY and CDR2 FYNNEI. The CDR3 is CASSADSVNQPQHF. CDR3 nucleotide sequence: TGTGCCAGCAGCGCAGACAGTGTCAATCAGCCCCAGCATTTT.

The chain joins TRBV18 to TRBJ1-5, with D perhaps matching TRBD1 (5 bases). In germline, CDR1 is KGHSH, CDR2 LQKENI. V was trimmed by 6 bases and J by 5 bases, leaving 14 bases between them. This CDR3 has 14 amino acids. The DNA for the CDR3 is TGTGCCAGCTCCCAGGGAAGGGGTGATCAGCCCCAGCATTTT. Amino acids: CASSQGRGDQPQHF.

The rearrangement uses TRBV2 and TRBJ1-5; a possible D gene is TRBD1 (6 bases). CDR1 is SNHLY, CDR2 FYNNEI, per germline. CDR3 length equals 15 residues. The V end lost 4 bases, the J end lost 0 bases, and 10 bases lay between the germline ends. The CDR3 protein is CASSGTANSNQPQHF. DNA of the CDR3: TGTGCCAGCAGTGGGACAGCTAATAGCAATCAGCCCCAGCATTTT.

This chain links TRBV2 with TRBJ2-1; a possible D gene is TRBD1 (6 bases). The length of the CDR3 is 13 residues. Trimming removed 8 bases from V and 8 bases from J, with 16 bases in between. Germline assignment: CDR1 SNHLY and CDR2 FYNNEI. The CDR3 region has the DNA TGTGCCAGCGTCGATCCAGGGGTGGATGAGCAGTTCTTC. Amino acids: CASVDPGVDEQFF.

J is TRBJ2-1 and V is TRBV7-9; no clear D. Germline loops: CDR1 SEHNR, CDR2 FQNEAQ (reference sequence). Trimming cost V 7 bases and J 8 bases, with 9 bases left between them. This CDR3 comprises 11 residues. The CDR3: CASTPLDEQFF. CDR3 in DNA: TGTGCCAGCACCCCCTTGGATGAGCAGTTCTTC.

V and J are TRBV15 and TRBJ1-2; D possibly corresponds to TRBD1 (6 bases). CDR3 length: 14 amino acids. V dropped 3 bases and J dropped 6 bases, with 14 bases sitting between them. From germline, CDR1 is LNHNV and CDR2 YYDKDF (reference sequence). The CDR3 coding sequence is TGTGCCACCAGCAGTATTAGACAGGTTAATGGCTACACCTTC. Translating gives CATSSIRQVNGYTF.

The chain is built from TRBV29-1 and TRBJ2-1; TRBD2 aligns across 7 bases. In germline, CDR1 is SQVTM, CDR2 ANQGSEA. This CDR3 contains 14 residues. Trimming removed 3 bases from V and 4 bases from J; junction bases left unmatched: 6. This chain's CDR3 is CSVERRELYNEQFF. As DNA, the CDR3 is TGCAGCGTTGAGCGGCGGGAGTTATACAATGAGCAGTTCTTC.

V usage is TRBV5-6 and J usage is TRBJ1-2, with 9 bases that match TRBD1. Germline V lookup: CDR1 SGHDT, CDR2 YYEEEE. J lost 8 bases, V lost 3 bases, and 5 bases had no gene match. The CDR3 spans 13 residues. The CDR3 reads CASSSTGGRGYTF. The CDR3 DNA reads TGTGCCAGCAGCTCCACAGGGGGCAGAGGCTACACCTTC.